Only a few counts were recorded for the clone carrying this TCR beta chain. Mismatch with germline at one junction end may stem from a read error. This specimen belongs to a study of regulatory T cells in long-lasting Graves disease. Across the whole study: Over 5 years of antithyroid drugs with positive TSH receptor antibodies was taken to mean persistent Graves' disease.

The time point is: persistent/refractory GD, antithyroid drugs over 5 years with positive TRAb. TCR sequences were obtained from RNA taken from PBMCs. Construction of the TCR beta libraries employed iRepertoire HTBI primers in conjunction with Arm-PCR of CDR3 regions. Study processing details: Identified across the samples were approximately 60 TRBV segments and roughly 14 TRBJ segments. Each CDR3 protein gets one entry after TCRdb re-called the multiplex PCR reads with MiXCR. These V and J calls are TCRdb output, not the study's own analysis. This sample has about 470,000 distinct CDR3 sequences, with under 25% found just once. The sample in question was peripheral blood mononuclear cells (PBMCs), obtained when the disease was refractory, from a patient treated with antithyroid drugs. The receptor was derived from a female donor with Graves disease.

This CDR3 reads CASSLGGTGAYVLTF. The CDR3 DNA sequence: TGTGCCAGCAGTTTAGGGGGCACTGGGGCCTACGTCCTGACTTTC. The J gene is TRBJ2-6, the V gene TRBV12-3 or TRBV12-4; possibly TRBD1 for D (5 bases). This CDR3 contains 15 residues.